This TCR beta chain was captured in a study of blood T cell repertoires in COVID-19. Study-wide context: PBMCs, B-cell-depleted T cells, or T cells were the source of the cDNA or gDNA that made up the material.

This CDR3 region has 17 residues. The V and J ends lost 2 bases and 4 bases, in that order; junction bases with no gene match: 10. In germline, CDR1 is MNHEY, CDR2 SVGEGT. TCRdb keeps only in-frame clones here, not all; method: immunoSEQ multiplex PCR. The sample contains fewer than 350,000 clones, 80% to 90% of which appear only once. Seattle's cohort entered during active infection and was followed longitudinally. The TCR originated in a woman under 40 with COVID-19, enrolled during active disease. The chain joins TRBV6-2 or TRBV6-3 to TRBJ1-5, with 8 bases lining up with TRBD1. Sequenced input: peripheral blood. DNA of the CDR3: TGTGCCAGCAGTTACGGACAGGGTTGGGGCAGGAATCAGCCCCAGCATTTT. Protein: CASSYGQGWGRNQPQHF.